A single count supports the clone carrying this T cell receptor (beta chain). TCRdb keeps only in-frame clones here, not all; method: immunoSEQ multiplex PCR. The sample shows about 67,000 clones, roughly 98% of them seen only once. This CDR3 comprises 14 residues. Losses at the gene ends were 4 bases for V and 9 bases for J; bases not matched to a gene: 9. Per the germline V gene, CDR1 is SNHLY and CDR2 is FYNNEI. This entry belongs to a study of technical replicates of blood from a few donors. The receptor comes from a human donor in good health. The sample consisted of T cells isolated from PBMCs. The chain combines TRBV2 with TRBJ2-1; TRBD1 matches at 7 bases. The CDR3 coding sequence is TGTGCCAGCAGTGTTCGACAGGGTTGGAGTGAGCAGTTCTTC. It translates to CASSVRQGWSEQFF.